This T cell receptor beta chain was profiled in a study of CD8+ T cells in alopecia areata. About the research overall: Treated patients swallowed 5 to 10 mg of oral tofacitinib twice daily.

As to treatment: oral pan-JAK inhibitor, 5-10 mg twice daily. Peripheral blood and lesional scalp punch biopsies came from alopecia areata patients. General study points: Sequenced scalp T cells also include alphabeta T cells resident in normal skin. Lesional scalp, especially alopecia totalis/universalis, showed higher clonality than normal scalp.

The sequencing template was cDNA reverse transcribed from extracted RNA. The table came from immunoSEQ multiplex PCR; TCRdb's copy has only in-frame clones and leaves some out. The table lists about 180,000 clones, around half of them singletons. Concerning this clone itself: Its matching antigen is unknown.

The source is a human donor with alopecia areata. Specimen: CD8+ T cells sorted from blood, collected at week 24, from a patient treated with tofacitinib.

CDR3 DNA: TGCGCCAGCAGCCGCGACTCCGGCGCGAACACTGAAGCTTTCTTT. Residues: CASSRDSGANTEAFF. The chain employs TRBV4-3 and TRBJ1-1; no clear D. Trimming shortened V by 4 bases and J by 1 base, and 13 bases separated the two germline ends. From germline, CDR1 is LGHNA and CDR2 YSLEER. The CDR3 is made up of 15 amino acids.